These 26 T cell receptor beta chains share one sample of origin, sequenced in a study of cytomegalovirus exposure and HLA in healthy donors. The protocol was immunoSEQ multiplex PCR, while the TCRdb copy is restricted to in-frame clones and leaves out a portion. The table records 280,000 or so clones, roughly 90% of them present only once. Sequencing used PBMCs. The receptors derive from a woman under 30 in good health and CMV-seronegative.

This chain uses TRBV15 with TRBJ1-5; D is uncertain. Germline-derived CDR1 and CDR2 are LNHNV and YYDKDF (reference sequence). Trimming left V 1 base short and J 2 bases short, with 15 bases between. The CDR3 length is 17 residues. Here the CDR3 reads CATSRATFERGNQPQHF. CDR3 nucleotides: TGTGCCACCAGCAGAGCCACTTTCGAGCGGGGCAATCAGCCCCAGCATTTT.

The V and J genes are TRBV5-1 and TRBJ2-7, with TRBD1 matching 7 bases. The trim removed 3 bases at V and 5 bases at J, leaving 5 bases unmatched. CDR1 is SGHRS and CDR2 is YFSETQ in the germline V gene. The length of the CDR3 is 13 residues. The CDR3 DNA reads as TGCGCCAGCAGCTCCACAGGGGCACACGAGCAGTACTTC. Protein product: CASSSTGAHEQYF. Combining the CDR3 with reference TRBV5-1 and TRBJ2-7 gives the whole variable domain KAGVTQTPRYLIKTRGQQVTLSCSPISGHRSVSWYQQTPGQGLQFLFEYFSETQRNKGNFPGRFSGRQFSNSRSEMNVSTLELGDSALYLCASSSTGAHEQYFGPGTRLTVT.

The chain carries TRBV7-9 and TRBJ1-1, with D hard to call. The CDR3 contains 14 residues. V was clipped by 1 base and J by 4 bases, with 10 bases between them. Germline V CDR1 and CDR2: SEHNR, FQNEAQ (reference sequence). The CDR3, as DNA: TGTGCCAGCAGCTTAGGGGTAGGACTCACTGAAGCTTTCTTT. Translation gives CASSLGVGLTEAFF.

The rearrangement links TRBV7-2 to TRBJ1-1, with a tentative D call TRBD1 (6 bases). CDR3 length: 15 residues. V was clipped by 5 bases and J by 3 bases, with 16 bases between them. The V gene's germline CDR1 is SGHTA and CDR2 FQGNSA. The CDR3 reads CASSPRGRWDTEAFF. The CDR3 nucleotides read TGTGCCAGCAGCCCCAGGGGACGATGGGACACTGAAGCTTTCTTT.

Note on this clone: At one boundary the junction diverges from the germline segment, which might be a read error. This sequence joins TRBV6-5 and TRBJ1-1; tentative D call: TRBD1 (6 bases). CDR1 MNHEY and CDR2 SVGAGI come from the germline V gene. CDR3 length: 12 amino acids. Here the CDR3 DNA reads TGTGCCAGCAGCAGAGCCGGGACACCAGGTCGATTT. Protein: CASSRAGTPGRF.

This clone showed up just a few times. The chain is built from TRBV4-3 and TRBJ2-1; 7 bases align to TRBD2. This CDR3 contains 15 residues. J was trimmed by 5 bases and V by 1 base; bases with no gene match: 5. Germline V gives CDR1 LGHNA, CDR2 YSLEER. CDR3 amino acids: CASSQVSSGNNEQFF. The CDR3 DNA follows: TGCGCCAGCAGCCAAGTTTCTAGCGGCAACAATGAGCAGTTCTTC.

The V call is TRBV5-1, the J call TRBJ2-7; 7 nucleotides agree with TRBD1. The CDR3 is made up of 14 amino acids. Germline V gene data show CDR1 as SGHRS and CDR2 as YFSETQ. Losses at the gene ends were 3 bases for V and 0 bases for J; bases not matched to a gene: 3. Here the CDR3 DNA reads TGCGCCAGCAGCTGGACAGGCGACTCCTACGAGCAGTACTTC. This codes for CASSWTGDSYEQYF.

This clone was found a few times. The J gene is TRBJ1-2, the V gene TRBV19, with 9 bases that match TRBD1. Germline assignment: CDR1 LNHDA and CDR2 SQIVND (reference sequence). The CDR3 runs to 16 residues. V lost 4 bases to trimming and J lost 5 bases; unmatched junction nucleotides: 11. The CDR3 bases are TGTGCCAGTAGTACTCACTCTCTTGGACAGGGGTATGGCTACACCTTC. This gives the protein CASSTHSLGQGYGYTF.

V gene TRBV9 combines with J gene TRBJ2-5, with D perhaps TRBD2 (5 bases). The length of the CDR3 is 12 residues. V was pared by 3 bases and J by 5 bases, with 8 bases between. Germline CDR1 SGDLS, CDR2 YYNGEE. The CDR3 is CASSGEGETQYF. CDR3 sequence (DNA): TGTGCCAGCAGCGGAGAGGGTGAGACCCAGTACTTC.

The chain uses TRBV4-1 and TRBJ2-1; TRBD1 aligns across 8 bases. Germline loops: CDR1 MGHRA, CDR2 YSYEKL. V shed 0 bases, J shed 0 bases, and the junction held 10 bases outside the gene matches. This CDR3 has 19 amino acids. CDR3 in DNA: TGCGCCAGCAGCCAAGAAGGCGGCAGGGGGCTAAGCTCCTACAATGAGCAGTTCTTC. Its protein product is CASSQEGGRGLSSYNEQFF.

This CDR3 is CASSYSGPLSLEQYF. The DNA of the CDR3 is TGTGCCAGCAGTTACTCTGGGCCCCTCTCTCTCGAGCAGTACTTC. The J gene is TRBJ2-7, the V gene TRBV6-5, with D uncertain. Between the trimmed V and J ends, which lost 0 bases and 6 bases, there was a span of 15 bases. Germline CDR1 is MNHEY and CDR2 is SVGAGI. This CDR3 region has 15 residues.

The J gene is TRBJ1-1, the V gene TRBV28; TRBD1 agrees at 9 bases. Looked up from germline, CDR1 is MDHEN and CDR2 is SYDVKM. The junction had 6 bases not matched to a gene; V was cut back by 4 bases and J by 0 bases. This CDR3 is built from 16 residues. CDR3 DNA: TGTGCCAGCAGTTCTACCGGGACAGGGATGAACACTGAAGCTTTCTTT. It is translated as CASSSTGTGMNTEAFF.

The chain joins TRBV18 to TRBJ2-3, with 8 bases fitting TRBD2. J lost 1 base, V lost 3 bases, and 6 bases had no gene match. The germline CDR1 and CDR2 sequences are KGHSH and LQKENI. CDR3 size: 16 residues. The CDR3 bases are TGTGCCAGCTCACCCCTTTATAGCGGGGGCACAGATACGCAGTATTTT. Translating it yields CASSPLYSGGTDTQYF.

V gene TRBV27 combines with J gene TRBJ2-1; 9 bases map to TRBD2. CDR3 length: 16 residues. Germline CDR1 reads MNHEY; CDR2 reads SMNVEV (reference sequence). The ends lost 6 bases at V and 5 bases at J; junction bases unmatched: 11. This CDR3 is CASSSRSGRLNNEQFF. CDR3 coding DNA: TGTGCCAGCAGCTCACGGAGCGGGAGGTTAAACAATGAGCAGTTCTTC.

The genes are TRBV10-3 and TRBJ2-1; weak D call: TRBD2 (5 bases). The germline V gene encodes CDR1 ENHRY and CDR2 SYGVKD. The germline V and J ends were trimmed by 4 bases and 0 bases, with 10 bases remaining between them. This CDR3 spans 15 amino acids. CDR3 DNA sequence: TGTGCCATCAGTGGGGTAGCGAGCTCCTACAATGAGCAGTTCTTC. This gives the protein CAISGVASSYNEQFF.

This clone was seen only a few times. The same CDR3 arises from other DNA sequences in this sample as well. Here the CDR3 reads CASSYTGGGLHF. The CDR3 bases are TGTGCCAGCAGTTACACAGGGGGAGGCCTCCACTTT. The chain couples TRBV6-5 to TRBJ1-6, with 8 positions matching TRBD1. Unmatched junction bases numbered 3, after V lost 2 bases and J lost 15 bases. Germline V gene sequence: CDR1 MNHEY, CDR2 SVGAGI. CDR3 size: 12 residues.

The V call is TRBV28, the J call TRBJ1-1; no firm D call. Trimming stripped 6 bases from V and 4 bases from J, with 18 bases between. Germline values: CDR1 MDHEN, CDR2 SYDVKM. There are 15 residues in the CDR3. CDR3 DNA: TGTGCCAGCAGCCCTCCCTCCGGGGTTGCCACTGAAGCTTTCTTT. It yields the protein CASSPPSGVATEAFF.

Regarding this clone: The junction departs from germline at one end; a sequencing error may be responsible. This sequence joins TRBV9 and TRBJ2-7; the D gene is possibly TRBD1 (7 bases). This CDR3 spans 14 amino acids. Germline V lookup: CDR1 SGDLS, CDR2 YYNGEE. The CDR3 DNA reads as TGTGCCAGCAGCGTAGAGAGTTCGGCGGGACAGATTTGGTTC. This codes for CASSVESSAGQIWF.

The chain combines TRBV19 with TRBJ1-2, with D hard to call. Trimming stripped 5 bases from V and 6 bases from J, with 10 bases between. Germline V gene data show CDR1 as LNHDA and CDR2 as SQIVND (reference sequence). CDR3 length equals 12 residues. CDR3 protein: CASSEGAHGYTF. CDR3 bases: TGTGCCAGTAGTGAGGGAGCCCATGGCTACACCTTC. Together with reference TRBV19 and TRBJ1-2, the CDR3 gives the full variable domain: DGGITQSPKYLFRKEGQNVTLSCEQNLNHDAMYWYRQDPGQGLRLIYYSQIVNDFQKGDIAEGYSVSREKKESFPLTVTSAQKNPTAFYLCASSEGAHGYTFGSGTRLTVV.

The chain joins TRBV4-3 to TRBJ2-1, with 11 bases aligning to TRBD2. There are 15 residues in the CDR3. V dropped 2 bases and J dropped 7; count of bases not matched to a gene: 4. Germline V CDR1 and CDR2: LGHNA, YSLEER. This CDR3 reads CASSQLAGGFNEQFF. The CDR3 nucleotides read TGCGCCAGCAGCCAACTAGCGGGAGGTTTTAATGAGCAGTTCTTC.

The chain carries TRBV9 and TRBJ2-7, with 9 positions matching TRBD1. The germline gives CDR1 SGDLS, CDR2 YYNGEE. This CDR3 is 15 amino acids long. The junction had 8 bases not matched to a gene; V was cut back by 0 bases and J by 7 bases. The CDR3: CASSVGGGQGVEQYF. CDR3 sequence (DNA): TGTGCCAGCAGCGTAGGCGGGGGACAGGGCGTAGAGCAGTACTTC.

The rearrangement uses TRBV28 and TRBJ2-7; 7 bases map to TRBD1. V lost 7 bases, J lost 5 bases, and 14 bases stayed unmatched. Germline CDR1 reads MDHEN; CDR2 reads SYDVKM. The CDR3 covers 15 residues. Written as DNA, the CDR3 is TGTGCCAGCACGAACTTTAGACAGGGAGAACACGAGCAGTACTTC. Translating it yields CASTNFRQGEHEQYF.

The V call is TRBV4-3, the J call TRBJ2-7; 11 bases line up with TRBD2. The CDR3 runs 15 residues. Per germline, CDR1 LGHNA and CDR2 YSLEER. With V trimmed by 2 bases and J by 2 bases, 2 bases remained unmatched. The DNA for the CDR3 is TGCGCCAGCAGCCAAACTAGCGGGAGTGCCTACGAGCAGTACTTC. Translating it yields CASSQTSGSAYEQYF.

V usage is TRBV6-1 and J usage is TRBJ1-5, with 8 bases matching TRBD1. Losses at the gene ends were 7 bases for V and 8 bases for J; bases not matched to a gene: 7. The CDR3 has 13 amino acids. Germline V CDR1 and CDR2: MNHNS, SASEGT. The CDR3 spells CASTRTGREPQHF. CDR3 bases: TGTGCCAGCACTAGGACAGGGAGGGAGCCCCAGCATTTT.

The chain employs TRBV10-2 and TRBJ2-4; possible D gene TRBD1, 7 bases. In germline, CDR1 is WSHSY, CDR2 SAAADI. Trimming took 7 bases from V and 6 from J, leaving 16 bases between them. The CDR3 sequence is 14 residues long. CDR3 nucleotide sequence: TGCGCCAGCACTCAGGGGGGTATGGGAAACATTCAGTACTTC. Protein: CASTQGGMGNIQYF.

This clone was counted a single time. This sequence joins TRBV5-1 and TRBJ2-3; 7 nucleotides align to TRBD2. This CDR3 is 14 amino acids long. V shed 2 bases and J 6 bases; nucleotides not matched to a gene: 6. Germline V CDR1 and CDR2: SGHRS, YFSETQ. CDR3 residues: CASSFFGGSDTQYF. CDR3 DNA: TGCGCCAGCAGCTTTTTTGGCGGGAGCGATACGCAGTATTTT.